The present entry profiles one TCR beta chain with its context. The repertoire was sequenced with immunoSEQ multiplex PCR; TCRdb's copy has only in-frame clones and lacks some. The repertoire holds 130,000 to 150,000 clones, nearly 90% seen once, with around 12% in the top ten. Germline lookup yields CDR1 SGHRS and CDR2 YFSETQ. This CDR3 comprises 16 residues. Trimming removed 2 bases at V and 5 bases at J, with 19 bases between. The sample comes from a study of radiation and T cells in renal cell carcinoma. Stated time point: baseline pretreatment blood. Specified treatment: 15 Gy SBRT to primary tumor, nephrectomy 4 weeks later.

The chain combines TRBV5-1 with TRBJ2-5; D perhaps matches TRBD1 (8 bases). Source: blood, taken from a patient whose treatment included radiotherapy and nephrectomy. The clonotype originates from a woman between 45 and 65 years old with renal cell carcinoma. The CDR3 DNA sequence: TGCGCCAGCAGCTTTTCCTCCGGACAGGGAGGGGAGACCCAGTACTTC. Translating it yields CASSFSSGQGGETQYF.